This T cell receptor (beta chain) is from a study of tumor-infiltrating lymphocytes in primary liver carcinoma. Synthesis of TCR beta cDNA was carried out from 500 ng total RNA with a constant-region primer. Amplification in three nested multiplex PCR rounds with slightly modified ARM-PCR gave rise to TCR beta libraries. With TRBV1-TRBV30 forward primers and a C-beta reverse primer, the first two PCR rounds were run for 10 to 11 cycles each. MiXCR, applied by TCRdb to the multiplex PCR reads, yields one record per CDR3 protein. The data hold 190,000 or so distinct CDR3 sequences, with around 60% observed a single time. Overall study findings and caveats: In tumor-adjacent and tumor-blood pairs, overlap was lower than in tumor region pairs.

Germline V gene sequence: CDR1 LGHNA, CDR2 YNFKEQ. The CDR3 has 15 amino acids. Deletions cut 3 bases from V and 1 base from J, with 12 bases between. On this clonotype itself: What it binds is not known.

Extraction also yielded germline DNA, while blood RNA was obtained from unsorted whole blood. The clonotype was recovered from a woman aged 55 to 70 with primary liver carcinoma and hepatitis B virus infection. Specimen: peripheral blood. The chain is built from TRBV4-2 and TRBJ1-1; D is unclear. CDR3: CASSQLQPPNTEAFF. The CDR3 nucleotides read TGTGCCAGCAGCCAGTTGCAGCCCCCGAACACTGAAGCTTTCTTT.